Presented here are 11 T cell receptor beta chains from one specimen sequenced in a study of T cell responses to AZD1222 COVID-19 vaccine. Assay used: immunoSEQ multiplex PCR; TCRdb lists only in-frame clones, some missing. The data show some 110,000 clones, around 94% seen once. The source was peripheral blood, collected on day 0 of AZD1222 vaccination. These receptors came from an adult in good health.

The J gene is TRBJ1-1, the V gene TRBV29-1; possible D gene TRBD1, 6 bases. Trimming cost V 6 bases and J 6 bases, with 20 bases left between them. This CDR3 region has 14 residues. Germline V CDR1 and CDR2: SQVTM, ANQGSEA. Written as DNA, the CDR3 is TGCAGCGTCCTCAGGGGCGGAATTAACCCTGAAGCTTTCTTT. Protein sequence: CSVLRGGINPEAFF.

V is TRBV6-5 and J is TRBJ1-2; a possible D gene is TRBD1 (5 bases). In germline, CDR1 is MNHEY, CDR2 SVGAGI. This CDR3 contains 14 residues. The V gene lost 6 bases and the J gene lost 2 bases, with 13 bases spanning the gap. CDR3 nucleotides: TGTGCCAGCAGGATGGACGGGGGGAACTATGGCTACACCTTC. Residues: CASRMDGGNYGYTF.

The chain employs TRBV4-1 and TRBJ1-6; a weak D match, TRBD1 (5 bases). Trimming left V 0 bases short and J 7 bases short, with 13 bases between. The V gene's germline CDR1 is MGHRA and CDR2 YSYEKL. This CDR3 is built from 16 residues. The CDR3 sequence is CASSQDGTLQNSPLHF. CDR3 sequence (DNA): TGCGCCAGCAGCCAAGACGGGACCCTTCAGAATTCACCCCTCCACTTT.

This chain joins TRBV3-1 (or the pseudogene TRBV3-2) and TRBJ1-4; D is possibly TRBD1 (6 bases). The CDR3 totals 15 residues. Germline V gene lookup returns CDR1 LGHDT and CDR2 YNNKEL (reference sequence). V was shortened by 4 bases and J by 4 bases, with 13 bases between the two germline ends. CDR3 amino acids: CASSLLRGGNEKLFF. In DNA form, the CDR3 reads TGTGCCAGCAGCCTCCTCAGGGGTGGTAATGAAAAACTGTTTTTT.

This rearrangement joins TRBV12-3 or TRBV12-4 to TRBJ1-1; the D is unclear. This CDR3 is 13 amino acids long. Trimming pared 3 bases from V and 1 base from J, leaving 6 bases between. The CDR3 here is CASSLRWNTEAFF. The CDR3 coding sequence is TGTGCCAGCAGTTTGCGGTGGAACACTGAAGCTTTCTTT.

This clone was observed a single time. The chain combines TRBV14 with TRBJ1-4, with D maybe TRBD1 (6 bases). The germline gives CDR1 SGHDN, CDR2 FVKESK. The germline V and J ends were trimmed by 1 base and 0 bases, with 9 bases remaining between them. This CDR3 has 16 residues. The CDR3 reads CASSQAGAPTNEKLFF. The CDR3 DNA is TGTGCCAGCAGCCAAGCGGGGGCCCCAACTAATGAAAAACTGTTTTTT.

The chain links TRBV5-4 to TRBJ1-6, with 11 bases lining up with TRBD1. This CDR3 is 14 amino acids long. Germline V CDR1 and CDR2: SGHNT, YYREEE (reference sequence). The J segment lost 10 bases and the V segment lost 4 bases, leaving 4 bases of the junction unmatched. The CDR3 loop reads CASSLDRGHSPLHF. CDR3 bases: TGTGCCAGCAGCCTGGACAGGGGGCACTCACCCCTCCACTTT.

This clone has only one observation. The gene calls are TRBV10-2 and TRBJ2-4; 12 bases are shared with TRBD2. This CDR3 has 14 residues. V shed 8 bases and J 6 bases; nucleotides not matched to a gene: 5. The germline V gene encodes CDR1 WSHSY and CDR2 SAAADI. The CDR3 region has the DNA TGCGCCAGCCGGACTAGCGGGGAGGGAAACATTCAGTACTTC. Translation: CASRTSGEGNIQYF.

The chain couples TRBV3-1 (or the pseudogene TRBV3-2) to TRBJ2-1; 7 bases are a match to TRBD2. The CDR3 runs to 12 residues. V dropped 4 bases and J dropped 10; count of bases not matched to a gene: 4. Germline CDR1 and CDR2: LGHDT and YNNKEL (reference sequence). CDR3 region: CASSRAGEEQFF. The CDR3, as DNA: TGTGCCAGCAGCCGCGCGGGGGAGGAGCAGTTCTTC.

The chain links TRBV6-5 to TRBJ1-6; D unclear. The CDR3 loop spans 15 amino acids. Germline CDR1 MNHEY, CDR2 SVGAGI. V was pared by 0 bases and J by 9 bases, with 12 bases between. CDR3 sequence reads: CASSYSAEDGSPLHF. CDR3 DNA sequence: TGTGCCAGCAGTTACTCGGCAGAGGACGGTTCACCCCTCCACTTT.

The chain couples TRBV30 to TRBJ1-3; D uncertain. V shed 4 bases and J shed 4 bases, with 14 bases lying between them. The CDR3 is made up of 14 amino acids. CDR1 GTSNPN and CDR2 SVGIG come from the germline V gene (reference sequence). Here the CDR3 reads CAWTEGSLGNTIYF. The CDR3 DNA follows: TGTGCCTGGACAGAGGGTAGTTTGGGAAACACCATATATTTT.